This T cell receptor (beta chain) is from a study of blood T cell repertoires in COVID-19. Study-wide background: The samples span acute and convalescent COVID-19 from the United States, Italy and Spain. T cells, B-cell-depleted T cells, or PBMCs provided the cDNA or gDNA that served as material.

Per the authors' pipeline: How many nucleated cells were present was estimated from reference gene primer amplification. Clones were sequenced by immunoSEQ multiplex PCR, and TCRdb holds only the in-frame ones, with some missing. V and J calls plus clone size are reproduced from that table; the DNA served to infer D and trimming. The sample yields just over 95,000 clones, approximately 81% seen once. This clone was observed many times. Trimming cost V 8 bases and J 0 bases, with 16 bases left between them. Germline CDR1 is SQVTM and CDR2 is ANQGSEA. This CDR3 contains 14 residues. Sequencing was carried out using peripheral blood. This chain uses TRBV29-1 with TRBJ1-1, with TRBD1 as a possible D gene (5 bases). This sequence was found in a man in his sixties with acute or convalescent COVID-19. CDR3 sequence (DNA): TGCAGCTCTCCCGGGGGAGGGATGAACACTGAAGCTTTCTTT. It translates to CSSPGGGMNTEAFF.